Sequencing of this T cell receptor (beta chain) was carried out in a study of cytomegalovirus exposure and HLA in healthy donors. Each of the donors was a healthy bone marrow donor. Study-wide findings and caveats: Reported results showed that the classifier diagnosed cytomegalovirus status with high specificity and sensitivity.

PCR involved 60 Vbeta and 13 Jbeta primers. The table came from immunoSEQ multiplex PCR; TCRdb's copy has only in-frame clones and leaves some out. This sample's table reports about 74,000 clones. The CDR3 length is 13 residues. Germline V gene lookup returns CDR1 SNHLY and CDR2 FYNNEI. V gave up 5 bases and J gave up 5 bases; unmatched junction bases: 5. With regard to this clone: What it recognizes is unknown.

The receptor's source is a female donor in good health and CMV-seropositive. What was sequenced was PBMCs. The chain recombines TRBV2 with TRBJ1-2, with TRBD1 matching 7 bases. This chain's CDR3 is CASSMGQRYGYTF. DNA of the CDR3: TGTGCCAGCAGTATGGGACAGCGGTATGGCTACACCTTC.